The 17 T cell receptor beta chains given below trace back to one sample, sequenced in a study of early T cells in non-severe SARS-CoV-2 infection. TCRdb re-called the 5' RACE reads through MiXCR, storing one row per CDR3 protein. The table records tens of thousands of distinct CDR3 sequences, 11% to 15% of them present only once. Source material: whole blood. These receptors all come from an adult who was a healthcare worker with PCR-confirmed SARS-CoV-2 infection or an uninfected control (not recorded which).

The chain uses TRBV5-6 and TRBJ1-5; D remains unclear. Germline CDR1 and CDR2: SGHDT and YYEEEE. V shed 0 bases and J shed 3 bases, with 10 bases lying between them. The CDR3 spans 15 residues. The CDR3 bases are TGTGCCAGCAGCTTGGCCGGCAGGTTCAATCAGCCCCAGCATTTT. Translated: CASSLAGRFNQPQHF.

The chain combines TRBV3-1 with TRBJ2-7; the D is unclear. The V end lost 4 bases, the J end lost 5 bases, and 15 bases lay between the germline ends. The CDR3 has 14 residues. Germline CDR1 and CDR2: LGHDT and YNNKEL (reference sequence). CDR3 DNA: TGTGCCAGCAGCCCCTTGGCCGAGACGAACGAGCAGTACTTC. Its protein product is CASSPLAETNEQYF.

The J gene is TRBJ2-5, the V gene TRBV7-6; the D is unclear. Trimming took off 2 bases at V and 1 base at J, with 8 bases between the two ends. This CDR3 is 14 amino acids long. CDR1 is SGHVS, CDR2 FNYEAQ, per germline. CDR3 bases: TGTGCCAGCAGCTTATGGCCAGGCCAAGAGACCCAGTACTTC. This codes for CASSLWPGQETQYF.

This clonotype was observed a handful of times. J is TRBJ2-7 and V is TRBV28; 9 positions agree with TRBD1. With 6 bases clipped from V and 3 bases from J, the junction kept 9 bases outside the gene matches. This CDR3 contains 15 residues. CDR1 and CDR2 (germline): MDHEN, SYDVKM. The CDR3 here is CASRPTGGPIYEQYF. The CDR3 bases are TGTGCCAGCAGACCGACAGGGGGTCCCATCTACGAGCAGTACTTC.

At least ten counts were recorded for this clonotype. The chain has TRBV10-3 and TRBJ2-2; D may be TRBD1 (6 bases). The V gene's germline CDR1 is ENHRY and CDR2 SYGVKD. CDR3 size: 16 residues. V was clipped by 5 bases and J by 0 bases, with 13 bases between them. DNA of the CDR3: TGTGCCATCAGTAACACCGGGACAACGAACACCGGGGAGCTGTTTTTT. Protein: CAISNTGTTNTGELFF.

This clonotype was seen repeatedly, ten times or more. This chain connects TRBV14 to TRBJ1-1, with unresolved D. This CDR3 is built from 15 residues. CDR1 is SGHDN and CDR2 is FVKESK in the germline V gene. The germline V and J ends were trimmed by 2 bases and 5 bases, with 15 bases remaining between them. DNA for the CDR3: TGTGCCAGCAGCCAACAAACGAATCTTGGGACTGAAGCTTTCTTT. Residues: CASSQQTNLGTEAFF.

This clonotype was detected ten times or more. This chain links TRBV12-5 with TRBJ2-5; unclear D gene. Trimming shortened V by 6 bases and J by 4 bases, and 15 bases separated the two germline ends. This CDR3 is 14 amino acids long. The germline V gene has CDR1 LGHNT and CDR2 FRNRAP. The CDR3: CASGGTELGETQYF. The CDR3, as DNA: TGTGCTAGTGGGGGCACGGAGTTAGGAGAGACCCAGTACTTC.

The rearrangement uses TRBV10-3 and TRBJ2-2; D unresolved. The germline V gene has CDR1 ENHRY and CDR2 SYGVKD. Trimming took 0 bases from V and 4 from J, leaving 6 bases between them. CDR3 length equals 14 residues. The CDR3 sequence is CAISESTPTGELFF. DNA for the CDR3: TGTGCCATCAGTGAGTCGACTCCCACCGGGGAGCTGTTTTTT.

The sample holds a few counts of this clonotype. This sequence joins TRBV10-3 and TRBJ2-7; weak D call: TRBD2 (5 bases). The germline V gene has CDR1 ENHRY and CDR2 SYGVKD. V lost 8 bases and J lost 2, with 16 bases in between. This CDR3 has 14 residues. The chain's CDR3 is CAIGGQRATYEQYF. The CDR3 nucleotides are TGTGCCATCGGTGGTCAGAGGGCTACCTACGAGCAGTACTTC.

Ten or more counts support this clonotype. The chain uses TRBV29-1 and TRBJ2-2; 7 bases agree with TRBD1. The V segment lost 8 bases and the J segment 3 bases; nucleotides outside the gene matches: 9. There are 14 residues in the CDR3. The germline CDR1 and CDR2 sequences are SQVTM and ANQGSEA. In DNA form, the CDR3 reads TGCAGCCCTAACTGGGACAGATACACCGGGGAGCTGTTTTTT. It codes for CSPNWDRYTGELFF.

This clonotype was seen a few times. The J gene is TRBJ2-7, the V gene TRBV7-2, with TRBD1 matching over 7 bases. This CDR3 region has 13 residues. Germline-derived CDR1 and CDR2 are SGHTA and FQGNSA. V lost 1 base and J lost 7; bases outside the gene matches: 4. Here the CDR3 DNA reads TGTGCCAGCAGCTTAGAACAGGGGCGAGAGCAGTACTTC. Its translation: CASSLEQGREQYF.

The table lists this clonotype with a few counts. V is TRBV29-1 and J is TRBJ2-4; D tentatively fits TRBD1 or TRBD2 (5 bases each). CDR3 length: 18 amino acids. Germline CDR1 and CDR2: SQVTM and ANQGSEA. Trimming cost V 7 bases and J 0 bases, with 25 bases left between them. CDR3 amino acids: CSDRRPGPSSLAKNIQYF. Written as DNA, the CDR3 is TGCAGCGACAGAAGGCCGGGGCCATCATCCCTAGCCAAAAACATTCAGTACTTC.

This clonotype showed up just a few times. The J gene is TRBJ1-2, the V gene TRBV4-2; D uncertain. With 0 bases removed from V and 8 bases from J, the gap between germline ends came to 10 bases. The CDR3 has 13 amino acids. From germline, CDR1 is LGHNA and CDR2 YNFKEQ. In nucleotides, the CDR3 is TGTGCCAGCAGCCAAGATGTCCATCGGGGCTACACCTTC. As protein: CASSQDVHRGYTF.

V gene TRBV7-2 combines with J gene TRBJ2-5; D might be TRBD1 or TRBD2, each matching 5 bases. The CDR3 sequence is 15 residues long. Germline V gene sequence: CDR1 SGHTA, CDR2 FQGNSA. Trimming cost V 5 bases and J 7 bases, with 20 bases left between them. CDR3 loop: CASSPQGQLGGTQYF. The CDR3 DNA sequence: TGTGCCAGCAGCCCCCAGGGTCAGCTTGGAGGGACCCAGTACTTC. The whole variable domain, remainder taken from reference TRBV7-2 and TRBJ2-5, is GAGVSQSPSNKVTEKGKDVELRCDPISGHTALYWYRQSLGQGLEFLIYFQGNSAPDKSGLPSDRFSAERTGGSVSTLTIQRTQQEDSAVYLCASSPQGQLGGTQYFGPGTRLLVL.

There are a few counts of this clonotype. The chain employs TRBV6-6 and TRBJ2-5; no clear D. The germline V gene has CDR1 MNHNY and CDR2 SVGAGI (reference sequence). V was trimmed by 4 bases and J by 5 bases, leaving 11 bases between them. The CDR3 is 13 residues long. The CDR3 sequence is CASSSPYGETQYF. The CDR3 DNA reads as TGTGCCAGCAGTTCCCCTTATGGGGAGACCCAGTACTTC.

The rearrangement joins TRBV19 to TRBJ2-3; no definite D call. The ends were cut back, 2 bases at V and 2 bases at J, with 5 bases in the middle. CDR1 is LNHDA, CDR2 SQIVND, per germline (reference sequence). This CDR3 is built from 13 residues. The CDR3 protein is CASSIYPTDTQYF. The CDR3, as DNA: TGTGCCAGTAGTATATATCCCACAGATACGCAGTATTTT.

The table lists this clonotype with a few counts. V usage is TRBV7-2 and J usage is TRBJ2-3; possibly TRBD1 for D (6 bases). This CDR3 comprises 15 residues. V was cut by 3 bases and J by 3 bases, with 13 bases left in between. Per germline, CDR1 SGHTA and CDR2 FQGNSA. Here the CDR3 DNA reads TGTGCCAGCAGCTTTGCCCAGGGGTGGACAGATACGCAGTATTTT. Its protein is CASSFAQGWTDTQYF.